This TCR beta chain was sequenced during a study of T cell responses to AZD1222 COVID-19 vaccine. The table came from immunoSEQ multiplex PCR; TCRdb's copy has only in-frame clones and leaves some out. The sample records some 110,000 clones, about 86% being singletons. This CDR3 comprises 14 residues. Trimming took 2 bases from V and 7 from J, leaving 12 bases between them. Germline V CDR1 and CDR2: PRHDT, FYEKMQ (reference sequence). V gene TRBV13 combines with J gene TRBJ2-1; possibly TRBD1 for D (5 bases). The sample consisted of peripheral blood, taken 28 days after the second AZD1222 dose. This TCR derives from an adult who received the AZD1222 COVID-19 vaccine. In nucleotides, the CDR3 is TGTGCCAGCAGCTTATGGGGCAGGTCAAATGAGCAGTTCTTC. Its translation is CASSLWGRSNEQFF.